This T cell receptor (beta chain) was identified during a study of T cell changes during pregnancy in multiple sclerosis. Repertoires were generated with immunoSEQ multiplex PCR, while TCRdb's copy carries only in-frame clones and drops some. The sample yields 60,000 to 70,000 clones, about 90% seen once. Germline CDR1 LNHNV, CDR2 YYDKDF (reference sequence). With V trimmed by 7 bases and J by 7 bases, 13 bases remained unmatched. This CDR3 is 15 amino acids long. The sample here was peripheral blood, taken in the second trimester of pregnancy. This sequence originates from a female donor in good health, enrolled as a control in a pregnancy study. The chain joins TRBV15 to TRBJ1-5, with TRBD1 matching over 7 bases. CDR3 protein: CATTLNYRGDQPQHF. The CDR3 coding sequence is TGTGCCACCACCCTTAACTACAGGGGTGACCAGCCCCAGCATTTT.